Below are 5 T cell receptor beta chains sequenced from a single sample in a study of shared clonotypes between healthy human individuals. Terminally differentiated effector memory CD45RA+ cells were excluded by CCR7 positive selection of CD45RO-negative cells. Assay: immunoSEQ multiplex PCR; the TCRdb copy retains only in-frame clones and omits some. Of about 2 million clones in the sample, about 95% were seen once. Sequenced: naive CD8+ T cells sorted from blood. These receptors came from a man aged 18 to 35 in good health.

There are a few counts of this clone. V gene TRBV4-1 combines with J gene TRBJ1-6, with 7 positions matching TRBD1. CDR3 length: 15 residues. After removal of 2 bases from V and 7 bases from J, the junction contained 5 bases not matched to a gene. Germline CDR1 MGHRA, CDR2 YSYEKL. This chain's CDR3 is CASSQRQGGNSPLHF. Written as DNA, the CDR3 is TGCGCCAGCAGCCAACGACAGGGAGGCAATTCACCCCTCCACTTT.

The chain combines TRBV7-9 with TRBJ2-6; a possible D gene is TRBD1 (5 bases). Trimming shortened V by 4 bases and J by 0 bases, and 13 bases separated the two germline ends. In germline, CDR1 is SEHNR, CDR2 FQNEAQ (reference sequence). This CDR3 has 17 residues. The CDR3 nucleotides are TGTGCCAGCAGCTCCCCTGACAGTACCTCTGGGGCCAACGTCCTGACTTTC. Protein: CASSSPDSTSGANVLTF.

The rearrangement joins TRBV10-3 to TRBJ2-5, with a weak D call TRBD2 (5 bases). The germline CDR1 and CDR2 sequences are ENHRY and SYGVKD. This CDR3 is 14 amino acids long. V was cut by 3 bases and J by 5 bases, with 13 bases left in between. CDR3 protein: CAISDEGRTETQYF. For the CDR3, the DNA is TGTGCCATCAGTGATGAGGGCCGGACGGAGACCCAGTACTTC.

This sequence joins TRBV2 and TRBJ2-7, with D possibly TRBD2 on 5 matching bases. V lost 4 bases, J lost 4 bases, and 17 bases lay in between. Germline CDR1 is SNHLY and CDR2 is FYNNEI. The CDR3 is 15 residues long. Here the CDR3 reads CASSGYLITGYEQYF. Here the CDR3 DNA reads TGTGCCAGCAGTGGGTACCTCATTACGGGGTACGAGCAGTACTTC.

V usage is TRBV30 and J usage is TRBJ2-5, with D possibly TRBD1 on 6 matching bases. The CDR3 length is 16 residues. The V and J ends lost 2 bases and 5 bases respectively, with 21 bases between them. CDR1 and CDR2 (germline): GTSNPN, SVGIG (reference sequence). The CDR3 DNA follows: TGTGCCTGGAGTTCAGGGCCACAGGGCGCGAGTGAGACCCAGTACTTC. Translated, it gives CAWSSGPQGASETQYF.